The rows below give T cell receptor beta chains drawn from one sample of a study of CD8 T cells in ankylosing spondylitis. TCRdb re-analysed the 5' RACE reads in MiXCR, keeping a single row per CDR3 protein. The sample holds about 540,000 distinct CDR3 sequences; roughly 13% are singletons and the top ten take about 6.8%. The sequenced material came from blood, either unsorted or a sorted T cell fraction (not recorded which). Receptors originate from a male donor with ankylosing spondylitis. CDR3s include the opening cysteine and the closing phenylalanine or tryptophan. The order of the fields is V gene, J gene, D gene, clone size, CDR3 protein, CDR3 DNA. The D gene is left open where the match is weak. A row's size may be missing; if present it is once, few, many or a size class.

V: TRBV12-3/TRBV12-4
J: TRBJ2-2
D: TRBD1
size: many
CDR3: CASSKQGTGELFF
DNA: TGTGCCAGCAGTAAACAGGGGACCGGGGAGCTGTTTTTT

V: TRBV20-1
J: TRBJ2-2
D: NA
size: NA
CDR3: CSANSPGTGELFF
DNA: TGCAGTGCTAACTCCCCGGGGACCGGGGAGCTGTTTTTT

V: TRBV21-1
J: TRBJ2-1
D: NA
size: many
CDR3: CASSKGVNGSNEQFF
DNA: TGTGCCAGCAGCAAAGGGGTCAACGGGAGCAATGAGCAGTTCTTC

V: TRBV20-1
J: TRBJ2-7
D: TRBD2
size: NA
CDR3: CSARGTSGRAGNEQYF
DNA: TGCAGTGCTAGAGGGACTAGCGGGAGGGCCGGGAACGAGCAGTACTTC

V: TRBV15
J: TRBJ1-5
D: NA
size: few
CDR3: CATSRDTGEAQPQHF
DNA: TGTGCCACCAGCAGAGATACGGGGGAGGCTCAGCCCCAGCATTTT

V: TRBV12-3/TRBV12-4
J: TRBJ2-7
D: TRBD2
size: few
CDR3: CASSLGPSGRNEQYF
DNA: TGTGCCAGCAGTTTGGGTCCTAGCGGGAGAAACGAGCAGTACTTC

V: TRBV7-2
J: TRBJ2-5
D: TRBD2
size: NA
CDR3: CASSLAAALAGAPGETQYF
DNA: TGTGCCAGCAGCTTAGCGGCGGCGCTAGCGGGAGCCCCGGGAGAGACCCAGTACTTC

V: TRBV3-1
J: TRBJ1-2
D: TRBD1
size: NA
CDR3: CASSHASDRVVNGYTF
DNA: TGTGCCAGCAGCCATGCCAGCGACAGGGTCGTCAATGGCTACACCTTC

V: TRBV12-3/TRBV12-4
J: TRBJ1-1
D: NA
size: many
CDR3: CASSWTENTEAFF
DNA: TGTGCCAGCAGTTGGACAGAGAACACTGAAGCTTTCTTT

V: TRBV5-1
J: TRBJ1-1
D: NA
size: few
CDR3: CASSLGQFGNTEAFF
DNA: TGCGCCAGCAGCTTGGGACAGTTTGGGAACACTGAAGCTTTCTTT

V: TRBV19
J: TRBJ1-5
D: NA
size: few
CDR3: CASSIGRVGNQPQHF
DNA: TGTGCCAGTAGTATCGGCAGGGTGGGCAATCAGCCCCAGCATTTT

V: TRBV15
J: TRBJ2-6
D: NA
size: few
CDR3: CATSRLGPPLEGANVLTF
DNA: TGTGCCACCAGCAGATTGGGACCTCCTCTGGAAGGGGCCAACGTCCTGACTTTC

V: TRBV20-1
J: TRBJ2-3
D: NA
size: few
CDR3: CSASTGRRLVDTQYF
DNA: TGCAGTGCTAGTACTGGGCGGAGGCTCGTGGATACGCAGTATTTT

V: TRBV20-1
J: TRBJ2-7
D: NA
size: NA
CDR3: CSARTAGSYEQYF
DNA: TGCAGTGCAAGGACAGCAGGATCCTACGAGCAGTACTTC

V: TRBV29-1
J: TRBJ2-2
D: NA
size: many
CDR3: CSVQPIGGGELFF
DNA: TGCAGCGTTCAGCCGATCGGAGGCGGGGAGCTGTTTTTT

V: TRBV3-1
J: TRBJ2-3
D: NA
size: NA
CDR3: CASSRGRYTDTQYF
DNA: TGTGCCAGCAGCAGGGGACGTTACACAGATACGCAGTATTTT

V: TRBV20-1
J: TRBJ2-7
D: TRBD1
size: NA
CDR3: CSAHRGEEQYF
DNA: TGCAGTGCCCACAGGGGAGAGGAGCAGTACTTC

V: TRBV20-1
J: TRBJ2-4
D: TRBD2
size: few
CDR3: CSARMASGSNIQYF
DNA: TGCAGTGCTAGAATGGCTAGCGGGAGTAACATTCAGTACTTC

V: TRBV3-1
J: TRBJ1-2
D: TRBD1
size: NA
CDR3: CASSRDRESYHGYTF
DNA: TGTGCCAGCAGCAGAGACAGGGAATCGTATCATGGCTACACCTTC

V: TRBV2
J: TRBJ1-5
D: TRBD1
size: NA
CDR3: CATQSEGGAGTPQHF
DNA: TGTGCCACTCAAAGTGAAGGGGGCGCCGGGACGCCCCAGCATTTT

V: TRBV12-3/TRBV12-4
J: TRBJ1-2
D: NA
size: NA
CDR3: CASSHRVNFYGYTF
DNA: TGTGCCAGCAGTCACAGGGTGAATTTTTATGGCTACACCTTC

V: TRBV11-2
J: TRBJ2-1
D: NA
size: many
CDR3: CASSLEQSSYNEQFF
DNA: TGTGCCAGCAGCCTCGAACAGAGCTCCTACAATGAGCAGTTCTTC